This TCR beta chain originates from a study of blood T cell repertoires in COVID-19 (TCRdb year 2020). Turning to the overall study: Collaborator samples came from the United States, Italy and Spain and covered acute and convalescent phases of COVID-19. The material from the prospective study consisted of cDNA or gDNA derived from T cells, B-cell-depleted T cells, or PBMCs. The dataset comprised deeply sampled blood TCRbeta repertoires from subjects exposed to, actively infected with, or recovered from COVID-19. The repertoires were made available in a free public database intended to serve as a resource for research on the immune response to SARS-CoV-2. The samples were drawn from the first 160 participants of the ongoing ImmuneRACE study and from about 1,200 subjects provided by 6 global collaborators. A de-identified subject ID, COVID-19 status, age in years and sex were almost always included in the sample metadata. Where HLA class I and class II types were available, the types were taken from metadata supplied by the sample provider, not from assay-based typing. Overall study outcomes, separate from this receptor: The amount of clinical and demographic metadata varied by source and participant and was provided uncurated.

Each collaborating institution followed its own protocols to collect whole blood in K2EDTA tubes. Collaborator samples were shipped for TCRbeta analysis as frozen whole blood, isolated PBMCs, or DNA extracted from either sample type. The immunoSEQ Assay, a bias-controlled multiplex PCR, was used to amplify TCRbeta CDR3 regions from genomic DNA. Processing in the source paper ran as follows. The number of nucleated cells in each sample was estimated by amplification of reference gene primers within the assay. To quantify the absolute abundance of each unique TCRbeta CDR3 rearrangement, sequence reads were collapsed and filtered. For each sample, productive Simpson clonality was calculated as the square root of Simpson's diversity index over productive rearrangements. Imported from immuneACCESS, the table was reduced by TCRdb to in-frame sequences with V and J called. These copies leave out some clones; in studies compared against another copy, an unresolved V gene accounts for under half, and the cause of the remainder is not known. Clonal size and the V and J genes are those of that table, whereas D and trimming came from the DNA. In all, the sample holds 80,000 or so clones, and around nine tenths of those were seen once. The ten largest clones represent roughly a sixth of the sample.

Of note for this clone: Its antigen is unknown. Per-base qualities were not stored, and no clone one base away is much larger.

From cysteine to phenylalanine, the CDR3 is 16 amino acids long. Here the CDR3 DNA is all that survives: 48 bases in frame from base 1. V loses 5 bases of germline sequence and J loses 0 bases, and the interval between the two ends is 14 bases. CDR1 and CDR2 (SGHTA, FQGTGA) derive from the germline V gene. The sequence links TRBV7-3 to TRBJ2-1, with the identity of the D gene unclear. The receptor's source is a human donor in a cohort sampled during active COVID-19. The sequenced sample was peripheral blood. CDR3 loop: CASSPEAASSYNEQFF. The bases are TGTGCCAGCAGCCCCGAAGCAGCGAGCTCCTACAATGAGCAGTTCTTC.